A single sample gave rise to the 24 T cell receptor beta chains below, sequenced in a study of blood T cell repertoires in COVID-19. TCRdb's table, derived via immunoSEQ multiplex PCR, lists solely in-frame clones and lacks some. The table records 100,000 to 120,000 clones, about 72% of them present only once. Sequenced input: peripheral blood. The origin of the receptors is a woman aged 60 to 75 with acute or convalescent COVID-19.

The chain employs TRBV11-2 and TRBJ2-7; D call uncertain. Per the germline V gene, CDR1 is SGHAT and CDR2 is FQNNGV. V was trimmed by 1 base and J by 4 bases, leaving 8 bases between them. This CDR3 has 13 amino acids. CDR3 residues: CASSLVPLYEQYF. The DNA of the CDR3 is TGTGCCAGCAGCTTAGTCCCCCTGTACGAGCAGTACTTC. Full variable domain (outside the CDR3, taken from reference TRBV11-2 and TRBJ2-7): EAGVAQSPRYKIIEKRQSVAFWCNPISGHATLYWYQQILGQGPKLLIQFQNNGVVDDSQLPKDRFSAERLKGVDSTLKIQPAKLEDSAVYLCASSLVPLYEQYFGPGTRLTVT.

This chain uses TRBV6-2 or TRBV6-3 with TRBJ1-4; TRBD1 aligns across 7 bases. CDR3 length: 15 residues. The V gene's germline CDR1 is MNHEY and CDR2 SVGEGT. The V gene end was trimmed by 2 bases and the J gene end by 6 bases; junction bases not matched to a gene: 6. In DNA form, the CDR3 reads TGTGCCAGCAGTTACGGCTCCAGGGGGGATGAAAAACTGTTTTTT. It translates to CASSYGSRGDEKLFF.

The V call is TRBV11-2, the J call TRBJ1-4; TRBD1 agrees at 11 bases. Germline lookup yields CDR1 SGHAT and CDR2 FQNNGV. The CDR3 is made up of 14 amino acids. V trimming: 5 bases; J trimming: 8 bases; junction bases outside the gene matches: 4. CDR3 sequence: CASSLDRGREKLFF. The DNA of the CDR3 is TGTGCCAGCAGCCTGGACAGGGGGCGGGAAAAACTGTTTTTT.

V is TRBV5-1 and J is TRBJ2-1; tentatively, D is TRBD2 (7 bases). The germline V gene encodes CDR1 SGHRS and CDR2 YFSETQ. Deletions cut 2 bases from V and 4 bases from J, with 28 bases between. The CDR3 loop spans 20 amino acids. CDR3: CASSFYLPGPGGGGYNEQFF. Here the CDR3 DNA reads TGCGCCAGCAGCTTTTATTTACCCGGGCCCGGGGGCGGGGGATACAATGAGCAGTTCTTC.

V and J are TRBV13 and TRBJ2-5; 7 positions match TRBD2. The CDR3 runs to 16 residues. CDR1 PRHDT and CDR2 FYEKMQ come from the germline V gene (reference sequence). V lost 5 bases to trimming and J lost 2 bases; unmatched junction nucleotides: 11. For the CDR3, the DNA is TGTGCCAGCAGCCCCTGGGAAGCGGGGCCACAAGAGACCCAGTACTTC. This translates into CASSPWEAGPQETQYF. Filled out from reference TRBV13 and TRBJ2-5, the complete variable domain reads AAGVIQSPRHLIKEKRETATLKCYPIPRHDTVYWYQQGPGQDPQFLISFYEKMQSDKGSIPDRFSAQQFSDYHSELNMSSLELGDSALYFCASSPWEAGPQETQYFGPGTRLLVL.

This clone has more than one count but fewer than ten. The chain combines TRBV28 with TRBJ2-7; a possible D gene is TRBD1 (6 bases). Germline values: CDR1 MDHEN, CDR2 SYDVKM. The CDR3 totals 11 residues. V was trimmed by 7 bases and J by 2 bases, leaving 6 bases between them. CDR3 in DNA: TGTGCCAGCACAGGGGCCTACGAGCAGTACTTC. This encodes CASTGAYEQYF.

The chain links TRBV9 to TRBJ1-5, with a weak D call TRBD1 (5 bases). From germline, CDR1 is SGDLS and CDR2 YYNGEE. V was clipped by 4 bases and J by 6 bases, with 14 bases between them. The CDR3 length is 14 residues. The CDR3 DNA is TGTGCCAGCAGCCTAGGGACTGTGGGTCAGCCCCAGCATTTT. Its translation: CASSLGTVGQPQHF.

As DNA, the CDR3 is TGTGCCAGCAGCCAAGGGACAGCCAAATACCTCTCTGGAAACACCATATATTTT. This encodes CASSQGTAKYLSGNTIYF. The V call is TRBV4-2, the J call TRBJ1-3; a weak D match, TRBD1 (6 bases). Germline V CDR1 and CDR2: LGHNA, YNFKEQ. V was clipped by 1 base and J by 0 bases, with 16 bases between them. The CDR3 is 18 residues long.

The chain couples TRBV9 to TRBJ1-1; perhaps TRBD1 as D (5 bases). V lost 3 bases to trimming and J lost 5 bases, with 17 bases between them. CDR1 and CDR2 from the germline V gene are SGDLS and YYNGEE. The CDR3 covers 15 residues. CDR3 DNA sequence: TGTGCCAGCAGCGACGGCCCGACGGAGGGGACTGAAGCTTTCTTT. This translates into CASSDGPTEGTEAFF. The entire variable domain, with the rest obtained from reference TRBV9 and TRBJ1-1, is as follows: DSGVTQTPKHLITATGQRVTLRCSPRSGDLSVYWYQQSLDQGLQFLIQYYNGEERAKGNILERFSAQQFPDLHSELNLSSLELGDSALYFCASSDGPTEGTEAFFGQGTRLTVV.

V and J are TRBV7-9 and TRBJ1-5; TRBD1 might be the D (6 bases). Trimming cost V 5 bases and J 3 bases, with 11 bases left between them. CDR1 SEHNR and CDR2 FQNEAQ come from the germline V gene (reference sequence). The CDR3 loop spans 14 amino acids. The CDR3 sequence: CASSETGLNQPQHF. The CDR3 DNA reads as TGTGCCAGCAGCGAAACAGGGCTCAATCAGCCCCAGCATTTT.

The chain carries TRBV5-6 and TRBJ2-7, with TRBD2 identical over 11 bases. Unmatched junction bases numbered 9, after V lost 1 base and J lost 3 bases. Germline V CDR1 and CDR2: SGHDT, YYEEEE. The CDR3 is 17 amino acids. CDR3 nucleotides: TGTGCCAGCAGCTTGTGGGGTCGGCTAGCGGGGGGCTACGAGCAGTACTTC. It codes for CASSLWGRLAGGYEQYF. Drawing the rest from reference TRBV5-6 and TRBJ2-7, the complete variable domain is DAGVTQSPTHLIKTRGQQVTLRCSPKSGHDTVSWYQQALGQGPQFIFQYYEEEERQRGNFPDRFSGHQFPNYSSELNVNALLLGDSALYLCASSLWGRLAGGYEQYFGPGTRLTVT.

The chain employs TRBV5-6 and TRBJ2-2, with 8 bases aligning to TRBD1. This CDR3 is built from 13 residues. Germline lookup yields CDR1 SGHDT and CDR2 YYEEEE. Unmatched junction bases numbered 10, after V lost 3 bases and J lost 15 bases. The CDR3 sequence is CASSSQQTGGMFF. In DNA form, the CDR3 reads TGTGCCAGCAGCTCTCAGCAAACAGGGGGGATGTTTTTT. Full variable domain (remainder filled in from reference TRBV5-6 and TRBJ2-2): DAGVTQSPTHLIKTRGQQVTLRCSPKSGHDTVSWYQQALGQGPQFIFQYYEEEERQRGNFPDRFSGHQFPNYSSELNVNALLLGDSALYLCASSSQQTGGMFFGEGSRLTVL.

The genes are TRBV7-2 and TRBJ1-3; D is ambiguous. CDR3 length: 16 residues. Germline V CDR1 and CDR2: SGHTA, FQGNSA. Trimming cost V 1 base and J 0 bases, with 10 bases left between them. CDR3 in amino acids: CASSLVQLNSGNTIYF. The CDR3 bases are TGTGCCAGCAGCTTAGTACAGCTTAACTCTGGAAACACCATATATTTT.

The CDR3 reads CASSLFPSGGHRTDTQYF. In DNA, the CDR3 is TGTGCCAGCAGTTTATTTCCTAGCGGGGGGCACCGCACAGATACGCAGTATTTT. The chain employs TRBV27 and TRBJ2-3; TRBD2 matches 11 bases. CDR3 length: 18 residues. Germline CDR1 reads MNHEY; CDR2 reads SMNVEV (reference sequence). The trim removed 1 base at V and 1 base at J, leaving 7 bases unmatched.

This clone has only a few counts. This CDR3 reads CASSYSSGQIKETQYF. DNA of the CDR3: TGTGCCAGCAGTTACTCGTCCGGACAGATAAAAGAGACCCAGTACTTC. This chain links TRBV6-5 with TRBJ2-5, with a weak D call TRBD1 (6 bases). CDR1 is MNHEY, CDR2 SVGAGI, per germline. The CDR3 covers 16 residues. V was trimmed by 0 bases and J by 3 bases, leaving 14 bases between them.

The chain uses TRBV6-6 and TRBJ1-2; D is perhaps TRBD1 (5 bases). In germline, CDR1 is MNHNY, CDR2 SVGAGI (reference sequence). The CDR3 loop spans 12 amino acids. The V and J ends lost 6 bases and 7 bases respectively, with 12 bases between them. CDR3 nucleotides: TGTGCCAGCAGCCCCGACAGCTCTGGCTACACCTTC. It specifies CASSPDSSGYTF.

V is TRBV5-1 and J is TRBJ2-2; D is perhaps TRBD1 (5 bases). CDR1 is SGHRS and CDR2 is YFSETQ in the germline V gene. V gave up 4 bases and J gave up 10 bases, with 26 bases separating them. CDR3 length equals 17 residues. CDR3 nucleotides: TGCGCCAGCAGCCCCGTGGGGCAGTGGGTCAGCGCCGAGGAGCTGTTTTTT. Translating gives CASSPVGQWVSAEELFF.

The chain couples TRBV18 to TRBJ2-3, with a tentative D call TRBD2 (5 bases). The CDR3 runs 16 residues. Deletions cut 3 bases from V and 2 bases from J, with 15 bases between. Germline-derived CDR1 and CDR2 are KGHSH and LQKENI. The CDR3 DNA follows: TGTGCCAGCTCACCTGCCCTGAGCGGCGTCACAGATACGCAGTATTTT. Translating gives CASSPALSGVTDTQYF.

The genes are TRBV7-3 and TRBJ1-6; D is uncertain. The CDR3 consists of 16 residues. Deletions cut 1 base from V and 5 bases from J, with 12 bases between. CDR1 and CDR2 from the germline V gene are SGHTA and FQGTGA. Written as DNA, the CDR3 is TGTGCCAGCAGCTTAAGAGCGTCCTCTGATAATTCACCCCTCCACTTT. Translating it yields CASSLRASSDNSPLHF.

This clone was observed a few times. The DNA of the CDR3 is TGCAGCGTCAGCCTGGGCAGGGCTAACACTGAAGCTTTCTTT. Its protein is CSVSLGRANTEAFF. This chain joins TRBV29-1 and TRBJ1-1; perhaps TRBD1 as D (5 bases). CDR1 and CDR2 (germline): SQVTM, ANQGSEA. The CDR3 covers 14 residues. Between the trimmed V and J ends, which lost 6 bases and 2 bases, there was a span of 16 bases.

The chain has TRBV6-6 and TRBJ1-5; 8 bases match TRBD1. Unmatched junction bases numbered 7, after V lost 5 bases and J lost 1 base. This CDR3 is 16 amino acids long. The germline V gene has CDR1 MNHNY and CDR2 SVGAGI (reference sequence). CDR3 nucleotides: TGTGCCAGCAGTAGGGGGCAGGGGGCGAGCAATCAGCCCCAGCATTTT. It translates to CASSRGQGASNQPQHF.

For the CDR3, the DNA is TGTGCCAGCAGCCAAGAGAAAATAGTGAGGGACTCCAACTACTACGAGCAGTACTTC. This sequence encodes CASSQEKIVRDSNYYEQYF. The gene calls are TRBV3-1 (or the pseudogene TRBV3-2) and TRBJ2-7; TRBD2 might be the D (6 bases). Germline lookup yields CDR1 LGHDT and CDR2 YNNKEL (reference sequence). V was shortened by 0 bases and J by 3 bases, with 24 bases between the two germline ends. The length of the CDR3 is 19 residues.

V is TRBV5-1 and J is TRBJ2-1; weak D call: TRBD1 (6 bases). V lost 4 bases and J lost 4, with 12 bases in between. The CDR3 loop spans 14 amino acids. Germline V lookup: CDR1 SGHRS, CDR2 YFSETQ. Here the CDR3 DNA reads TGCGCCAGCAGCGAGGGGGACCTATACAATGAGCAGTTCTTC. It codes for CASSEGDLYNEQFF.

This clone appeared a few times. The chain joins TRBV7-2 to TRBJ2-7; possibly TRBD1 for D (5 bases). Germline V gene data show CDR1 as SGHTA and CDR2 as FQGNSA. The CDR3 has 14 amino acids. V dropped 5 bases and J dropped 0 bases, with 11 bases sitting between them. This CDR3 is CASSRDRSSYEQYF. DNA for the CDR3: TGTGCCAGCAGCCGTGACAGAAGCTCCTACGAGCAGTACTTC. The full variable domain, in which reference TRBV7-2 and TRBJ2-7 provide the parts outside the CDR3, is GAGVSQSPSNKVTEKGKDVELRCDPISGHTALYWYRQSLGQGLEFLIYFQGNSAPDKSGLPSDRFSAERTGGSVSTLTIQRTQQEDSAVYLCASSRDRSSYEQYFGPGTRLTVT.